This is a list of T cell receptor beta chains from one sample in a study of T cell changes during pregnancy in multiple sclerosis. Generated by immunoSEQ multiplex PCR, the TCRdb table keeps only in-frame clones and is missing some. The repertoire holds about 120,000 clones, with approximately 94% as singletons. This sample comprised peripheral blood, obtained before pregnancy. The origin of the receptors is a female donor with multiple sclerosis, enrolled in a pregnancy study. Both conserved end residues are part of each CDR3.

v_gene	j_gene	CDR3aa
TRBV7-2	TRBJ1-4	CASSPRPGTGSEKLFF
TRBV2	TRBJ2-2	CASTPLAGGGGELFF
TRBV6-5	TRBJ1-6	CASSPDRGGNSPLHF
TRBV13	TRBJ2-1	CASSQGLSFSYNEQFF
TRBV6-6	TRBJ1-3	CASSLDRVGGNTIYF
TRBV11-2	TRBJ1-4	CASSLRQGQNEKLFF
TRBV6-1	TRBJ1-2	CASSVATGGYTF
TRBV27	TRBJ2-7	CASSPWARSYEQYF
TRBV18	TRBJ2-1	CASSPNSYNEQFF
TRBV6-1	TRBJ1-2	CASSDRDRGGYTF
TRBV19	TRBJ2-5	CASSIGRGSGAAKETQYF
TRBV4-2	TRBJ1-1	CASSQASGTEAFF
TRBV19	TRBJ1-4	CASSIRTRGEKLFF
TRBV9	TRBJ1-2	CASSVAAQGPNYGYTF
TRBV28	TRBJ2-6	CATSGRAGAGANVLTF
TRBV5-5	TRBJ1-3	CASSLVDSGNTIYF
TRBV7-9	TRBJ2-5	CASSPAAVQETQYF
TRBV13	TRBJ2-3	CASSVGLAYTDTQYF
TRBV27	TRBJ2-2	CASKGLAGTSGGELFF
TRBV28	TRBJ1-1	CASSLTGPNTEAFF
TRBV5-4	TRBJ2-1	CASSSPPFPGFTYNEQFF
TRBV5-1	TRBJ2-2	CASSAFGTGDTGELFF
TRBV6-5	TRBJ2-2	CASPRAGQNTGEPFF
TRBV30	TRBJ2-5	CAWSPGTGNQETQYF
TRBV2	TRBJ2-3	CASSEESSGGHTDTQYF
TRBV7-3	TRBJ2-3	CATARGGTDTQYF
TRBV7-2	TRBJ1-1	CASSYSTGGTEAFF
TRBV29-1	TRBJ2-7	CSVIGRDYPYEQYF
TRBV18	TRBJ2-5	CASSTVQETQYF
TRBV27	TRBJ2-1	CASSSQDRDEQFF
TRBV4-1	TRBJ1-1	CASSQVRGTSWANTEAFF
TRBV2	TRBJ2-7	CASSEARGQYF
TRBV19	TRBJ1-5	CASSTPTGIDNQPQHF
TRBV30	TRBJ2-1	CACHRTGSDEQFF
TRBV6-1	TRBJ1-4	CASSEATGTRGKLFF
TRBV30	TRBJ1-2	CAWNLGHPPYGYTF
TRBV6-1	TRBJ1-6	CASSEALGGALWNSPLHF
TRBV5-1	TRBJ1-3	CASSAGFDGNTIYF
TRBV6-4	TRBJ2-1	CASSERGGSYNEQFF
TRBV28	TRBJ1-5	CASSLGQGARISNQPQHF
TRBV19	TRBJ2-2	CASSIGPGRDTGELFF
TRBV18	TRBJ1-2	CASSLYRGHYGYTF
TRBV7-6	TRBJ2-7	CASSLERRVGTYEQYF
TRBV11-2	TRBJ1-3	CASSQDSQTIYF
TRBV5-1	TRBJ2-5	CASSLAVRGGPQETQYF
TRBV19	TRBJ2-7	CASSIGTGLGDEQYF
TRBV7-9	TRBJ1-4	CASSLGQGHNEKLFF
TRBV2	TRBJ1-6	CASRESSTRYNSPLHF
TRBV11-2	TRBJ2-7	CASSSHPGGNEQYF
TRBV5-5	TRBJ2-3	CASSLVLGRVDTQYF
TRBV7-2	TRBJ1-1	CASSLMYPGLPLNTEAFF
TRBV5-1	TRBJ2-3	CASSLQGRGDTQYF
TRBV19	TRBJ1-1	CASSSRDTNTEAFF